The sequence of this T cell receptor (beta chain) was determined in a study of cytomegalovirus exposure and HLA in healthy donors. Amplification used 60 Vbeta primers and 13 Jbeta primers. Profiling relied on immunoSEQ multiplex PCR, and the TCRdb table lists in-frame clones only, not all of them. The table includes about 150,000 clones, around 84% detected once. Looked up from germline, CDR1 is SGHVS and CDR2 is FQNEAQ. The CDR3 contains 14 residues. Germline trimming cut 5 bases from V and 5 bases from J; bases unmatched to any gene: 3. The sequenced sample consisted of PBMCs. The V call is TRBV7-8, the J call TRBJ1-6; 7 nucleotides agree with TRBD1. This receptor was identified in a woman between 18 and 29 years old in good health and CMV-seronegative. In DNA, the CDR3 is TGTGCCAGCAGCCGGGACAGCGATAATTCACCCCTCCACTTT. As protein: CASSRDSDNSPLHF.